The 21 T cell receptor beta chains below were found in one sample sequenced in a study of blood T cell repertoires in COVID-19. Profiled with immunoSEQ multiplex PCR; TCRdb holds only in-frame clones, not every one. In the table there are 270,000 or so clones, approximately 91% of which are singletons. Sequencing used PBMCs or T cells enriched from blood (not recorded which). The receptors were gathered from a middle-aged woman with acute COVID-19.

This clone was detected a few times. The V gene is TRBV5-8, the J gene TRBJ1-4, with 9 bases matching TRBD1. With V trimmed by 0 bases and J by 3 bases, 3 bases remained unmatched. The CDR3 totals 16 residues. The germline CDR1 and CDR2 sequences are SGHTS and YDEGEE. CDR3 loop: CASSLDRGPPNEKLFF. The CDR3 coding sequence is TGTGCCAGCAGCTTGGACAGGGGGCCACCTAATGAAAAACTGTTTTTT.

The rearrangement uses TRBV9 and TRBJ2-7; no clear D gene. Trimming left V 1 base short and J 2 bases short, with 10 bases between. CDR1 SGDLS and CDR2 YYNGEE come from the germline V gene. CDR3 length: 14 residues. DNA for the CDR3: TGTGCCAGCAGCGTAAGTAGTTTCGCCTACGAGCAGTACTTC. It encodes CASSVSSFAYEQYF.

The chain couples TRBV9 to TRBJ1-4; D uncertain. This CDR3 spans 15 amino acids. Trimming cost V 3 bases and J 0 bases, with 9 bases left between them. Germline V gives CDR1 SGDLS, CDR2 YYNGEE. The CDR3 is CASSARGSTNEKLFF. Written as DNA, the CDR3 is TGTGCCAGCAGCGCTCGGGGTTCAACTAATGAAAAACTGTTTTTT.

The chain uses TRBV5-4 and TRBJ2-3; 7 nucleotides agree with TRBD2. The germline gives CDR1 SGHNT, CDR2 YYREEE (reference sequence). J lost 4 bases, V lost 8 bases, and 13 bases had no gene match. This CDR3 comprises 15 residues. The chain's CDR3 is CASTGASAGADTQYF. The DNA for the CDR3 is TGTGCCAGTACCGGGGCCAGCGCGGGGGCAGATACGCAGTATTTT.

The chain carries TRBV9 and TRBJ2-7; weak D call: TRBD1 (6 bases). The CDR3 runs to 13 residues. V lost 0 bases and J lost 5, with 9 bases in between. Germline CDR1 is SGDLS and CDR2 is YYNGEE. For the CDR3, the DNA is TGTGCCAGCAGCGTAGGGGACAACAACGAGCAGTACTTC. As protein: CASSVGDNNEQYF.

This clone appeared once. The DNA for the CDR3 is TGTGCCAGCAGCTTTAGCGGGGGGACCTCGACGGGGGAGCAGTTCTTC. Protein sequence: CASSFSGGTSTGEQFF. V usage is TRBV7-8 and J usage is TRBJ2-1, with 10 bases aligning to TRBD2. The CDR3 has 16 amino acids. V was clipped by 3 bases and J by 10 bases; unmatched bases: 12. Germline CDR1 is SGHVS and CDR2 is FQNEAQ.

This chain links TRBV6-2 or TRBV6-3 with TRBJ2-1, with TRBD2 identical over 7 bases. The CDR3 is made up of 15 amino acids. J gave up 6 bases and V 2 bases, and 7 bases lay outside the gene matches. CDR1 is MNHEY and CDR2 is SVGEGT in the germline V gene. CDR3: CASSYTREVSNEQFF. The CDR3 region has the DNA TGTGCCAGCAGTTACACCCGGGAGGTTAGCAATGAGCAGTTCTTC.

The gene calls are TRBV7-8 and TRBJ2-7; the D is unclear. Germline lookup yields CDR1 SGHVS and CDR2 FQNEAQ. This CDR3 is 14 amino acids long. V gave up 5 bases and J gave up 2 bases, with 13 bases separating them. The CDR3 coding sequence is TGTGCCAGCAGCCCCCGAGACTGGGCCTACGAGCAGTACTTC. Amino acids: CASSPRDWAYEQYF.

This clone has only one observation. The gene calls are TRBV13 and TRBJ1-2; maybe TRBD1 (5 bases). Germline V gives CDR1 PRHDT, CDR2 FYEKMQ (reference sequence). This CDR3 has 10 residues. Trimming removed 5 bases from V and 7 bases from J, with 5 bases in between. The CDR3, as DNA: TGTGCCAGCAGCGGGGCTGGCTACACCTTC. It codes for CASSGAGYTF.

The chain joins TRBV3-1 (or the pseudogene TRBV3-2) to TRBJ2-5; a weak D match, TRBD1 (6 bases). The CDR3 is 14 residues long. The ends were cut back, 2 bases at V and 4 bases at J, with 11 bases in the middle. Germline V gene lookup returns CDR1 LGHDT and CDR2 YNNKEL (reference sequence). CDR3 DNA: TGTGCCAGCAGCCAATTAGGACAGCTAGAGACCCAGTACTTC. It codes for CASSQLGQLETQYF.

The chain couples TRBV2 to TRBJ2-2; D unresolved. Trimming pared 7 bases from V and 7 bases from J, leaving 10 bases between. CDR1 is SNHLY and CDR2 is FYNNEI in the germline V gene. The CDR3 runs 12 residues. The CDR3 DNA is TGTGCCAGCACGACCAGGCACGGGGAGCTGTTTTTT. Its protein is CASTTRHGELFF.

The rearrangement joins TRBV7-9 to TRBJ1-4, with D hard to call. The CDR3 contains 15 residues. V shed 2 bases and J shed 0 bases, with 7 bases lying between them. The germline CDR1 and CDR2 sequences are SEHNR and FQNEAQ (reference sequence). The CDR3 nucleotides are TGTGCCAGCAGCTTAAGTCGAGCAACTAATGAAAAACTGTTTTTT. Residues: CASSLSRATNEKLFF.

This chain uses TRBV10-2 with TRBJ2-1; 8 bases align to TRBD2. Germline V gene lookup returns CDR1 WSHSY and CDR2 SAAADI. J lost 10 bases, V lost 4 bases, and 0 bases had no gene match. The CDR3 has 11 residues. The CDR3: CASSGLAEQFF. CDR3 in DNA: TGCGCCAGCAGTGGACTAGCGGAGCAGTTCTTC.

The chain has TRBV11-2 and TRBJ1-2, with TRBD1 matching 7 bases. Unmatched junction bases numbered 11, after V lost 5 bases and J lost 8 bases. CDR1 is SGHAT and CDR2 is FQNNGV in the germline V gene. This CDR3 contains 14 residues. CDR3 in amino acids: CASSPDRVRAGYTF. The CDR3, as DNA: TGTGCCAGCAGCCCAGACAGGGTACGGGCGGGCTACACCTTC.

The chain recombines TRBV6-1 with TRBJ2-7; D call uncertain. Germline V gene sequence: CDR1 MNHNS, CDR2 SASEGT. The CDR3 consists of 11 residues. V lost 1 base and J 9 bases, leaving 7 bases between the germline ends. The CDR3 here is CASSEVGRQYF. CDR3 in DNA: TGTGCCAGCAGTGAAGTGGGCAGGCAGTACTTC.

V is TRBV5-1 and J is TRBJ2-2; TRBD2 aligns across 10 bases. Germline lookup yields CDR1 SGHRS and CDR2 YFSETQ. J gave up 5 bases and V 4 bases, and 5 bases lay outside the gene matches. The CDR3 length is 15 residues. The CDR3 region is CASSITSGETGELFF. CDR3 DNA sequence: TGCGCCAGCAGCATAACTAGCGGGGAAACCGGGGAGCTGTTTTTT.

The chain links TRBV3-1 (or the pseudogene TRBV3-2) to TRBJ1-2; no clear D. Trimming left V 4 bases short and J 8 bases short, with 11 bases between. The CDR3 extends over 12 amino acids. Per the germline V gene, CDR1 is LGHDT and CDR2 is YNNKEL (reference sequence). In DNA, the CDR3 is TGTGCCAGCAGCCGGGAGGGAGACGGCTACACCTTC. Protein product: CASSREGDGYTF.

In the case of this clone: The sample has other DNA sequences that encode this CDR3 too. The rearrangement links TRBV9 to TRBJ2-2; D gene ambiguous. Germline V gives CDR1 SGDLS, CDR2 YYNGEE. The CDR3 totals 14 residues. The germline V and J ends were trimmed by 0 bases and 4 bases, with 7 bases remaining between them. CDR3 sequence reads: CASSVGSGTGELFF. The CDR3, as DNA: TGTGCCAGCAGCGTAGGATCAGGCACCGGGGAGCTGTTTTTT.

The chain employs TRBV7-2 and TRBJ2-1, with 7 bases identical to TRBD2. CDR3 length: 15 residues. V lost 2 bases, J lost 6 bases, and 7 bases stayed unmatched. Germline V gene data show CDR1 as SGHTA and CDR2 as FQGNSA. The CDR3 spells CASSLNSGLVNEQFF. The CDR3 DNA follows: TGTGCCAGCAGCTTAAACTCCGGACTAGTCAATGAGCAGTTCTTC. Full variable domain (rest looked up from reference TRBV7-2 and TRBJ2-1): GAGVSQSPSNKVTEKGKDVELRCDPISGHTALYWYRQSLGQGLEFLIYFQGNSAPDKSGLPSDRFSAERTGGSVSTLTIQRTQQEDSAVYLCASSLNSGLVNEQFFGPGTRLTVL.

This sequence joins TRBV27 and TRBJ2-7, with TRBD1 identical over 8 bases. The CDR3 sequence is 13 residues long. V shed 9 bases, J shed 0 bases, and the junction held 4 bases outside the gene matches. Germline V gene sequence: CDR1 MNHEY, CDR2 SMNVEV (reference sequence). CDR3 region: CARRDRTSYEQYF. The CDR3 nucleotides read TGTGCCAGAAGGGACAGGACCTCCTACGAGCAGTACTTC.

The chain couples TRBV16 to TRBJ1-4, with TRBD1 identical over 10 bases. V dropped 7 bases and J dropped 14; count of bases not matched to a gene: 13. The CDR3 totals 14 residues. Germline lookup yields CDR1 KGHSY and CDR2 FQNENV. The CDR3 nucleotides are TGTGCCAGCACCGGACAGGGGGGTAGTGAAGAGCTGTTTTTT. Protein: CASTGQGGSEELFF. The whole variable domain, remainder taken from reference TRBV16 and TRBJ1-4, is GEEVAQTPKHLVRGEGQKAKLYCAPIKGHSYVFWYQQVLKNEFKFLISFQNENVFDETGMPKERFSAKCLPNSPCSLEIQATKLEDSAVYFCASTGQGGSEELFFGSGTQLSVL.